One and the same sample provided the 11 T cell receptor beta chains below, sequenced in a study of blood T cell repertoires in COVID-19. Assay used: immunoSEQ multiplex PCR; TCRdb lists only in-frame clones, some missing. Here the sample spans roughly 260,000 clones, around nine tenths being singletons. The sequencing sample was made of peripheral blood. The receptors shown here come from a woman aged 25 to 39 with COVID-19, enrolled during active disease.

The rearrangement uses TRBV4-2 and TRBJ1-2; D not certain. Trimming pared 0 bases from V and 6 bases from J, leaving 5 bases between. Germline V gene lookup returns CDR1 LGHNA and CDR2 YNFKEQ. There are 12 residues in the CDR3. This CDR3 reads CASSQDPDGYTF. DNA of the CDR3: TGTGCCAGCAGCCAAGATCCAGATGGCTACACCTTC.

This CDR3 is CASSARTEYNEQFF. CDR3 bases: TGTGCCAGCAGCGCTAGGACAGAATACAATGAGCAGTTCTTC. This chain connects TRBV7-6 to TRBJ2-1, with a possible D match to TRBD1 (6 bases). Germline V CDR1 and CDR2: SGHVS, FNYEAQ. The CDR3 has 14 amino acids. V was pared by 5 bases and J by 4 bases, with 12 bases between. Variable domain in full (rest from reference TRBV7-6 and TRBJ2-1): GAGVSQSPRYKVTKRGQDVALRCDPISGHVSLYWYRQALGQGPEFLTYFNYEAQQDKSGLPNDRFSAERPEGSISTLTIQRTEQRDSAMYRCASSARTEYNEQFFGPGTRLTVL.

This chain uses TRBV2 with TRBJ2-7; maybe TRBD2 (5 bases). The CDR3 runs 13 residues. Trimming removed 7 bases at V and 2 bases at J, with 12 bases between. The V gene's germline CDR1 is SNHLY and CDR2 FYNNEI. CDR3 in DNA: TGTGCCAGCAACAGACTATCAGCCTACGAGCAGTACTTC. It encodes CASNRLSAYEQYF.

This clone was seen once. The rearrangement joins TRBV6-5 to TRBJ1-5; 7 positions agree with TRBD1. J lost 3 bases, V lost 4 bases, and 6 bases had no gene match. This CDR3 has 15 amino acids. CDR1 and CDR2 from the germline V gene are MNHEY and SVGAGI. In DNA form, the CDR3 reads TGTGCCAGCAGTTCCGACAGGGCGACCAATCAGCCCCAGCATTTT. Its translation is CASSSDRATNQPQHF.

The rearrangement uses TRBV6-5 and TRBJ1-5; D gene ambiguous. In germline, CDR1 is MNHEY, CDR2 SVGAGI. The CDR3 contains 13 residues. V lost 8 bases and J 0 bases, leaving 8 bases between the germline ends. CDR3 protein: CASVAVSNQPQHF. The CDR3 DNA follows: TGTGCCAGCGTGGCGGTTAGCAATCAGCCCCAGCATTTT.

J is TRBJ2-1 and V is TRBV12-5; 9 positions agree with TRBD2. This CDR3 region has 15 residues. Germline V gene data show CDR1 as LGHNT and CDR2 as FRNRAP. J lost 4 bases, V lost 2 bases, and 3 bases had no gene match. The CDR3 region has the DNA TGTGCTAGTGGTTTGTCCCTAGCGGGATACAATGAGCAGTTCTTC. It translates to CASGLSLAGYNEQFF.

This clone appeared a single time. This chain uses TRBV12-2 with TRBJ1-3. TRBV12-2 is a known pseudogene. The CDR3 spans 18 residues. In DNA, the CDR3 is TGTGCAAGTCGCTTAGGGATAAGACGACGTCCCCTAAGGAGCACCATATATTTT. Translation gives CASRLGIRRRPLRSTIYF.

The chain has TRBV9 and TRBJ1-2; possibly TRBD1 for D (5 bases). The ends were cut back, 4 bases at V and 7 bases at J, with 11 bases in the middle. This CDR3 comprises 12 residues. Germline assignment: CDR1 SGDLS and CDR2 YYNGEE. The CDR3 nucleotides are TGTGCCAGCAGCCTTGGGGGGGTTGGCTACACCTTC. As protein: CASSLGGVGYTF.

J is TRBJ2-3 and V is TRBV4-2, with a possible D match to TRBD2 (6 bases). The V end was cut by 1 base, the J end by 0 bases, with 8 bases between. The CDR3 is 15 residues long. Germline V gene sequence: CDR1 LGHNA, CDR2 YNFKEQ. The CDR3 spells CASSQVSGSTDTQYF. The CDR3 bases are TGTGCCAGCAGCCAAGTGAGCGGGAGCACAGATACGCAGTATTTT.

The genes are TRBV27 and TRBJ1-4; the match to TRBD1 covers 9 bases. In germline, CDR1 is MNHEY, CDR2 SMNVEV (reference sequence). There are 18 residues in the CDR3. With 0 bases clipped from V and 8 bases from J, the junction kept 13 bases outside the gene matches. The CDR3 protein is CASSLSRGTGKMYEKLFF. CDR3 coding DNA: TGTGCCAGCAGTTTATCCAGGGGGACAGGGAAGATGTACGAAAAACTGTTTTTT.

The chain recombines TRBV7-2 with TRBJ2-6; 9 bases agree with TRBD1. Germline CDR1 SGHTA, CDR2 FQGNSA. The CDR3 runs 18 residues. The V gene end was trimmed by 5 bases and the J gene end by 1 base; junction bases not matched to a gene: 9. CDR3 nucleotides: TGTGCCAGCAGCCTGACGGGGACAGGGTTTTCTGGGGCCAACGTCCTGACTTTC. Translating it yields CASSLTGTGFSGANVLTF.